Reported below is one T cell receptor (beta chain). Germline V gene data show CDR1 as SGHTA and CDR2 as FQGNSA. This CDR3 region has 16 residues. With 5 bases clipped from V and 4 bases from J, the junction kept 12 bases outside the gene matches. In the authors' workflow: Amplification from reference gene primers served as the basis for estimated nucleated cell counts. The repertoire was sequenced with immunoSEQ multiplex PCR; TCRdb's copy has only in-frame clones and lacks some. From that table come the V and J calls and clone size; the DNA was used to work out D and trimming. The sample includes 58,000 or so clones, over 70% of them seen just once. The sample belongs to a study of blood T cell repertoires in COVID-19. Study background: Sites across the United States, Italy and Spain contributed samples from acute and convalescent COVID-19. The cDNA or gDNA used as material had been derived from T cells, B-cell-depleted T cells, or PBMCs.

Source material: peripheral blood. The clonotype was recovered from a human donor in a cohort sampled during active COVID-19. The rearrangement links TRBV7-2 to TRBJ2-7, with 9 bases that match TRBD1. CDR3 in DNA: TGTGCCAGCAGCCCACGGTTCGGGACAGGGAAGTACGAGCAGTACTTC. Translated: CASSPRFGTGKYEQYF.